These T cell receptor beta chains were read from a single sample in a study of cytomegalovirus exposure and HLA in healthy donors. TCRdb's copy holds only in-frame clones and misses some; the assay was immunoSEQ multiplex PCR. The sample carries fewer than 70,000 clones, about 76% recorded once. Input material: PBMCs. The source is a man in his forties or fifties in good health and CMV-seronegative. CDR3s include the opening cysteine and the closing phenylalanine or tryptophan. A D gene is named only where the DNA matches it firmly. Size is omitted from some rows. Given values are once, few, many or a class for expanded clones.

V,size,J,D,CDR3,DNA
TRBV29-1,-,TRBJ1-2,-,CSVEEVGREDGYTF,TGCAGCGTTGAAGAGGTAGGCAGAGAGGATGGCTACACCTTC
TRBV6-1,-,TRBJ1-1,-,CASSEYHSGAKAFF,TGTGCCAGCAGTGAATACCATTCAGGGGCGAAAGCTTTCTTT
TRBV25-1,-,TRBJ2-1,-,CASMQVGEQFF,TGTGCCAGCATGCAGGTCGGTGAGCAGTTCTTC
TRBV7-8,few,TRBJ2-7,TRBD1,CASSLAGGQASYEQYF,TGTGCCAGCAGCTTAGCCGGGGGACAGGCCTCTTACGAGCAGTACTTC
TRBV7-2,once,TRBJ1-2,TRBD1,CASSLKGAYGYTF,TGTGCCAGCAGCTTAAAGGGGGCCTATGGCTACACCTTC
TRBV14,few,TRBJ2-1,TRBD2,CASSLGLANEQFF,TGTGCCAGCAGCCTGGGACTAGCCAATGAGCAGTTCTTC
TRBV5-1,once,TRBJ2-2,TRBD2,CASSFGLAGGPDTGELFF,TGCGCCAGCAGCTTCGGACTAGCGGGGGGGCCGGACACCGGGGAGCTGTTTTTT
TRBV7-9,once,TRBJ2-5,TRBD1,CASSLRTGTFETQYF,TGTGCCAGCAGCCTTCGGACAGGGACGTTTGAGACCCAGTACTTC
TRBV30,medium-sized,TRBJ1-1,TRBD1,CAWRQQGGYTEAFF,TGTGCCTGGAGGCAACAGGGGGGTTACACTGAAGCTTTCTTT
TRBV27,few,TRBJ1-2,-,CASSPREGVRGYTF,TGTGCCAGCAGTCCGAGGGAGGGGGTACGTGGCTACACCTTC
TRBV5-4,-,TRBJ2-5,-,CASSLGQLYQETQYF,TGTGCCAGCAGCTTGGGGCAATTGTACCAAGAGACCCAGTACTTC
TRBV6-6,-,TRBJ1-3,-,CASRQTGLSSGNTIYF,TGTGCCAGCAGACAAACAGGGCTTAGCTCTGGAAACACCATATATTTT
TRBV7-6,-,TRBJ2-1,-,CASSLSVSAGSSYNEQFF,TGTGCCAGCAGCTTATCGGTTAGCGCGGGGAGCTCCTACAATGAGCAGTTCTTC
TRBV10-3,once,TRBJ1-1,-,CAISERSLNTEAFF,TGTGCCATCAGTGAGCGGAGCTTGAACACTGAAGCTTTCTTT
TRBV14,-,TRBJ2-7,-,CASSPLKPASYSYEQYF,TGTGCCAGCAGCCCCCTAAAACCAGCGTCGTACTCCTACGAGCAGTACTTC
TRBV5-4,-,TRBJ2-7,TRBD1,CASSLTGTDEQYF,TGTGCCAGCAGCCTGACTGGGACAGACGAGCAGTACTTC
TRBV9,-,TRBJ1-4,TRBD1,CASSVRTGGREKLFF,TGTGCCAGCAGCGTTCGGACAGGGGGAAGAGAAAAACTGTTTTTT
TRBV5-5,-,TRBJ2-3,TRBD2,CASSPHGTSGTTDTQYF,TGTGCCAGCAGCCCTCACGGGACTAGCGGAACCACAGATACGCAGTATTTT
TRBV28,-,TRBJ1-5,TRBD1,CASKPGGNQPQHF,TGTGCCAGCAAACCAGGGGGAAATCAGCCCCAGCATTTT
TRBV9,-,TRBJ1-4,TRBD1,CASSVGQGDVKLFF,TGTGCCAGCAGCGTGGGACAGGGGGATGTAAAACTGTTTTTT
TRBV19,-,TRBJ1-1,TRBD1,CASTGTGGRTEAFF,TGTGCCAGTACCGGGACAGGGGGCAGGACTGAAGCTTTCTTT